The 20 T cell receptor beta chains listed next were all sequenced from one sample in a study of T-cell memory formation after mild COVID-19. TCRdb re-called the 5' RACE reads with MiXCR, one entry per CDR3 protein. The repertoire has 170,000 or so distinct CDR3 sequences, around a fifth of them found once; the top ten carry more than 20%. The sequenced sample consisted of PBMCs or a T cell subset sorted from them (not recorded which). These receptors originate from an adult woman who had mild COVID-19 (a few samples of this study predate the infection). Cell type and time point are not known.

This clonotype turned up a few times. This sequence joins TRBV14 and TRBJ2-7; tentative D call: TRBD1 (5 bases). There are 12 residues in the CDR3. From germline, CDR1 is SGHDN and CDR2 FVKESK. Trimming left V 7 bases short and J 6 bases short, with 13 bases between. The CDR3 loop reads CASTQGSGEQYF. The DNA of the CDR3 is TGTGCCAGCACCCAGGGATCCGGCGAGCAGTACTTC.

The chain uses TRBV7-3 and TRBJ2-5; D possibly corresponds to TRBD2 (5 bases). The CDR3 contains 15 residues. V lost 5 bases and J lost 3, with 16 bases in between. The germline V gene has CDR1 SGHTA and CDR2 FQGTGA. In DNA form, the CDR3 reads TGTGCCAGCAGCGCCTACCAAGCGGAGGAAGAGACCCAGTACTTC. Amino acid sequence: CASSAYQAEEETQYF.

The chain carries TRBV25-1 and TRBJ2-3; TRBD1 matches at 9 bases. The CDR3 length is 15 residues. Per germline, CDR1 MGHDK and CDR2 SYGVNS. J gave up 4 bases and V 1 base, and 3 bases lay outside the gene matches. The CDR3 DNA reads TGTGCCAGCAGTGAATTGGACAGGGGTTCAGATACGCAGTATTTT. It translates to CASSELDRGSDTQYF.

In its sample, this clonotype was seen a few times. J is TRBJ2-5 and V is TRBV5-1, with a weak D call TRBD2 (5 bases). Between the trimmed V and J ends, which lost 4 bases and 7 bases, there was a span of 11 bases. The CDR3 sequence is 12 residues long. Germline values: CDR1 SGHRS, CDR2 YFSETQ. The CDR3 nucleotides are TGCGCCAGCAGCGCGGGCGCAGGGACCCAGTACTTC. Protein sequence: CASSAGAGTQYF.

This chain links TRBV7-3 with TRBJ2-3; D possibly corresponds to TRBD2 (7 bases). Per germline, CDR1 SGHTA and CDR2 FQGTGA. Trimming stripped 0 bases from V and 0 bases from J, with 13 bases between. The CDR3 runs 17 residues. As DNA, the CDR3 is TGTGCCAGCAGCTTAACTGGCAGCGGGACAAGCACAGATACGCAGTATTTT. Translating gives CASSLTGSGTSTDTQYF.

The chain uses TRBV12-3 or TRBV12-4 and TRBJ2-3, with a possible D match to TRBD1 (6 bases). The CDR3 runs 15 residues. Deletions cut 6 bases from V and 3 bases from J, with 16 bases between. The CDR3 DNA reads TGTGCCAGCAGCCAACAGGGCTATGAGACAGATACGCAGTATTTT. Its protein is CASSQQGYETDTQYF.

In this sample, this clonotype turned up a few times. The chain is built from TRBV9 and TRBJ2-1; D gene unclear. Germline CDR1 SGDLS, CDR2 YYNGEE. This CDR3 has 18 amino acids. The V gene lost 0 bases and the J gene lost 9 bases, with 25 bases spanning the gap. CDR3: CASSVVGTAPVFLGEQFF. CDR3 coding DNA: TGTGCCAGCAGCGTAGTTGGTACGGCCCCTGTCTTTCTAGGTGAGCAGTTCTTC. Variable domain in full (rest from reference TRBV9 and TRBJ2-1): DSGVTQTPKHLITATGQRVTLRCSPRSGDLSVYWYQQSLDQGLQFLIQYYNGEERAKGNILERFSAQQFPDLHSELNLSSLELGDSALYFCASSVVGTAPVFLGEQFFGPGTRLTVL.

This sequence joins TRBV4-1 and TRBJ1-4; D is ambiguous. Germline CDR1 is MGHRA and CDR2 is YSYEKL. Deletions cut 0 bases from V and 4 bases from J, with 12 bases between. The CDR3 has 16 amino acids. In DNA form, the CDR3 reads TGCGCCAGCAGCCAAGAGACGGGCTTGGGTAATGAAAAACTGTTTTTT. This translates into CASSQETGLGNEKLFF.

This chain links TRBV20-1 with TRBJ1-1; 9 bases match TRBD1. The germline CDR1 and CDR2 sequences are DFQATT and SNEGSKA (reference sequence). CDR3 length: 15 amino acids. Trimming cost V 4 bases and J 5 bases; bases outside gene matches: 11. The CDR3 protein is CSATGGQGGWTEAFF. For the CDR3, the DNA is TGCAGTGCTACCGGGGGACAGGGCGGTTGGACTGAAGCTTTCTTT.

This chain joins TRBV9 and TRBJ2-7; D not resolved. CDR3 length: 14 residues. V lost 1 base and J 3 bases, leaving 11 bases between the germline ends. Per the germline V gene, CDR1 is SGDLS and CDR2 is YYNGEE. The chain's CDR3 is CASSVSGRVYEQYF. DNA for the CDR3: TGTGCCAGCAGCGTATCCGGCAGAGTCTACGAGCAGTACTTC. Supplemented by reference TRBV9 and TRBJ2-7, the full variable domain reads DSGVTQTPKHLITATGQRVTLRCSPRSGDLSVYWYQQSLDQGLQFLIQYYNGEERAKGNILERFSAQQFPDLHSELNLSSLELGDSALYFCASSVSGRVYEQYFGPGTRLTVT.

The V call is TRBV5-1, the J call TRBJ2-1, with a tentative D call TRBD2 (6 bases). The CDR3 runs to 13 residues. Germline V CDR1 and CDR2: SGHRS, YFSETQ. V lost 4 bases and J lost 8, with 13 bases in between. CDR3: CASSATSPYEQFF. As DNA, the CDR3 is TGCGCCAGCAGCGCTACTAGCCCCTATGAGCAGTTCTTC.

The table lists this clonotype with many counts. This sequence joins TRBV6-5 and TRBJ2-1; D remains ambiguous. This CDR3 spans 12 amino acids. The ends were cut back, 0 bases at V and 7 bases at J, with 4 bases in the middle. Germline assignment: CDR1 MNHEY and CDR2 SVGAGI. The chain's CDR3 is CASSYSGNEQFF. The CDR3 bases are TGTGCCAGCAGTTACTCTGGGAATGAGCAGTTCTTC.

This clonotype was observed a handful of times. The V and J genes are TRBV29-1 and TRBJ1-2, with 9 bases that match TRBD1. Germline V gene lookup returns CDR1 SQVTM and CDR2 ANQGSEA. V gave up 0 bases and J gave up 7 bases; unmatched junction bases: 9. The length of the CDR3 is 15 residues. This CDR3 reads CSVEDGRDRVGGYTF. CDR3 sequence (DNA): TGCAGCGTTGAAGATGGCCGGGACAGGGTTGGTGGCTACACCTTC.

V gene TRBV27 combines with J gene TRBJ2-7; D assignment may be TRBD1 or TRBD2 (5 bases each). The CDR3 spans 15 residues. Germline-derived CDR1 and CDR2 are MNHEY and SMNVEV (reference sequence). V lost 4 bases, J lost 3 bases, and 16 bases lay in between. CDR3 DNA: TGTGCCAGCAGTTCTGTCCGGGACCGAATCTACGAGCAGTACTTC. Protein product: CASSSVRDRIYEQYF.

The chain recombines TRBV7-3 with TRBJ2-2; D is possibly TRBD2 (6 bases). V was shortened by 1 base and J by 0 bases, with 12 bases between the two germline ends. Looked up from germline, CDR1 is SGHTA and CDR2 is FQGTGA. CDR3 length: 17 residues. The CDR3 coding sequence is TGTGCCAGCAGCTTAATAGGAGGGCCCGCGAACACCGGGGAGCTGTTTTTT. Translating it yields CASSLIGGPANTGELFF.

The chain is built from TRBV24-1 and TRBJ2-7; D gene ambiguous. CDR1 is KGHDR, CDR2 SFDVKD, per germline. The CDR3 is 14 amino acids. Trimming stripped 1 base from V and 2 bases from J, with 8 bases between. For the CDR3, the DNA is TGTGCCACCAGTGATTTTCAGGAGCCCTACGAGCAGTACTTC. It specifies CATSDFQEPYEQYF.

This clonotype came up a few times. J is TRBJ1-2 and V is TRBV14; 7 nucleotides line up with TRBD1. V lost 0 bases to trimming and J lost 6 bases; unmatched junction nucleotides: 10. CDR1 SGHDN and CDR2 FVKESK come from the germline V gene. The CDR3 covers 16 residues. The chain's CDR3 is CASSQEDFGTVHGYTF. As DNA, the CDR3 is TGTGCCAGCAGCCAAGAGGATTTCGGGACAGTACATGGCTACACCTTC.

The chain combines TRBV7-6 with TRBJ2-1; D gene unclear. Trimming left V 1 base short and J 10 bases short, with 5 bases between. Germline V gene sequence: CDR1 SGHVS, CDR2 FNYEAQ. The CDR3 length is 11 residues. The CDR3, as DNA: TGTGCCAGCAGCTTAGGATGGGAGCAGTTCTTC. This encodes CASSLGWEQFF.

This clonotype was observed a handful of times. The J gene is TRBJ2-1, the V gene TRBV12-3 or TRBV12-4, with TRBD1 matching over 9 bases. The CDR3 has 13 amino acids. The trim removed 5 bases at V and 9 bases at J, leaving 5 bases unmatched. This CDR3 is CASSDRGEFEQFF. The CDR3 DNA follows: TGTGCCAGCAGTGACAGGGGGGAATTTGAGCAGTTCTTC.

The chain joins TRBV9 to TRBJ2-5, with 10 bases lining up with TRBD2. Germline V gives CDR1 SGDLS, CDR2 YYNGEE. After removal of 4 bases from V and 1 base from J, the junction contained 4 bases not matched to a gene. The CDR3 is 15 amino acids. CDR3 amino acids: CASSPGLAVQETQYF. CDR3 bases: TGTGCCAGCAGCCCAGGACTAGCGGTCCAAGAGACCCAGTACTTC.